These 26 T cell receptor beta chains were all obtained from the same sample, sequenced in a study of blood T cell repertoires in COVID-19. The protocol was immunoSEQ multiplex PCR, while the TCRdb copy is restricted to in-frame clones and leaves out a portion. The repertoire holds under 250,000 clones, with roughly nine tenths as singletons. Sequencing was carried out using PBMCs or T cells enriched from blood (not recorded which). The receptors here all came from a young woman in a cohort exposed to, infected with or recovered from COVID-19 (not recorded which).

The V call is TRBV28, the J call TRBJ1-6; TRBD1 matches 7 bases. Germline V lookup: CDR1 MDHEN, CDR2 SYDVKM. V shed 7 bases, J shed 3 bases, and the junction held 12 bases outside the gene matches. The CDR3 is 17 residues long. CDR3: CASTNGGQALYNSPLHF. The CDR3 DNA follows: TGTGCCAGCACTAACGGCGGACAGGCCCTCTATAATTCACCCCTCCACTTT.

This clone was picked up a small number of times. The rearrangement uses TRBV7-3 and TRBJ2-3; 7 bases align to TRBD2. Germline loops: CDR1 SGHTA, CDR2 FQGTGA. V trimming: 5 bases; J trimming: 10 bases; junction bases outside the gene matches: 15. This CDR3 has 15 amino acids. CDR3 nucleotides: TGTGCCAGCAGCCAATCGGGACTCCCGGGAGGCGCGCAGTATTTT. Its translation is CASSQSGLPGGAQYF. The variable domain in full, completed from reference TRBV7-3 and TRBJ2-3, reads GAGVSQTPSNKVTEKGKYVELRCDPISGHTALYWYRQSLGQGPEFLIYFQGTGAADDSGLPNDRFFAVRPEGSVSTLKIQRTERGDSAVYLCASSQSGLPGGAQYFGPGTRLTVL.

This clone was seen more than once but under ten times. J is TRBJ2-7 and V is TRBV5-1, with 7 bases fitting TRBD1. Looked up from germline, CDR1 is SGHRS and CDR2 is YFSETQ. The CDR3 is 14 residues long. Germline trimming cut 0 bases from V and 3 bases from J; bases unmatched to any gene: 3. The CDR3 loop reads CASSLGGTVYEQYF. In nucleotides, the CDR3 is TGCGCCAGCAGCTTGGGTGGGACAGTCTACGAGCAGTACTTC.

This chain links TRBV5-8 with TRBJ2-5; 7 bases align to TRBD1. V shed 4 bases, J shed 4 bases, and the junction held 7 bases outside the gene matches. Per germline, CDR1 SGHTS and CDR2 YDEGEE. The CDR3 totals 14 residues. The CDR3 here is CASSPGQPPETQYF. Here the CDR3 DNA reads TGTGCCAGCAGCCCGGGACAGCCTCCAGAGACCCAGTACTTC.

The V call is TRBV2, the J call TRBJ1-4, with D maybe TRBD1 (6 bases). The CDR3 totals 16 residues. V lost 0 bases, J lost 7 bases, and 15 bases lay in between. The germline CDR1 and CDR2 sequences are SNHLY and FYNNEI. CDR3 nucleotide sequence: TGTGCCAGCAGTGAAGCACTAGGGGGAGAGGGTGAAAAACTGTTTTTT. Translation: CASSEALGGEGEKLFF. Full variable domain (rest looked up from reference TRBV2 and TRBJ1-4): EPEVTQTPSHQVTQMGQEVILRCVPISNHLYFYWYRQILGQKVEFLVSFYNNEISEKSEIFDDQFSVERPDGSNFTLKIRSTKLEDSAMYFCASSEALGGEGEKLFFGSGTQLSVL.

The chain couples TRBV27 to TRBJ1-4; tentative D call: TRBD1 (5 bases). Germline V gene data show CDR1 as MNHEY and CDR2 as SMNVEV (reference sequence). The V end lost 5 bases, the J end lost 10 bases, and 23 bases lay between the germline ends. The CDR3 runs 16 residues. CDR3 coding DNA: TGTGCCAGCAGTCACGGTCAGGAAGACCTAAGGGGAAAACTGTTTTTT. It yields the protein CASSHGQEDLRGKLFF.

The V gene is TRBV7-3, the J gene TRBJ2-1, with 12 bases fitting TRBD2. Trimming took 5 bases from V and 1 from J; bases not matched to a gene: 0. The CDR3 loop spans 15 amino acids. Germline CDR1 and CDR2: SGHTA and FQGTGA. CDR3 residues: CASSGLAGSYNEQFF. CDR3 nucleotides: TGTGCCAGCAGCGGACTAGCGGGGTCCTACAATGAGCAGTTCTTC. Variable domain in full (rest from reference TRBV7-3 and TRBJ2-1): GAGVSQTPSNKVTEKGKYVELRCDPISGHTALYWYRQSLGQGPEFLIYFQGTGAADDSGLPNDRFFAVRPEGSVSTLKIQRTERGDSAVYLCASSGLAGSYNEQFFGPGTRLTVL.

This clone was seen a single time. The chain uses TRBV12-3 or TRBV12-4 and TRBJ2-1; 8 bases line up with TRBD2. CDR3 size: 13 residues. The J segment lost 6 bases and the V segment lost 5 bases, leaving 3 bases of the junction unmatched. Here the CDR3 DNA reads TGTGCCAGCAGTCCCGGGACTAGCAATGAGCAGTTCTTC. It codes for CASSPGTSNEQFF.

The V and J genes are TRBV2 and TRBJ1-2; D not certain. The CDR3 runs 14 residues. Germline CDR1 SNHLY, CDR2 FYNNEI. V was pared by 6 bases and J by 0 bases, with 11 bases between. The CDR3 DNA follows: TGTGCCAGCAGCATTGGGCGATCTAACTATGGCTACACCTTC. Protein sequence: CASSIGRSNYGYTF.

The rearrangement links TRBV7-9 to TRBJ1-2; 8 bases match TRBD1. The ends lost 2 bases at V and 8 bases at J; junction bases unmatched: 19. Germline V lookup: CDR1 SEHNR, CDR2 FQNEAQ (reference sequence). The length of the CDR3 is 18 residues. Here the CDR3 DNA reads TGTGCCAGCAGCTTATATGGGACCCGGACAGGGTGGGTTAGCGGCTACACCTTC. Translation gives CASSLYGTRTGWVSGYTF.

CDR3 nucleotides: TGTGCCAGCAGCACCCTAGCGGGCGGTTACAATGAGCAGTTCTTC. Its protein product is CASSTLAGGYNEQFF. The V gene is TRBV7-9, the J gene TRBJ2-1; 8 bases are a match to TRBD2. CDR1 is SEHNR and CDR2 is FQNEAQ in the germline V gene (reference sequence). The CDR3 has 15 residues. V was pared by 5 bases and J by 4 bases, with 7 bases of the junction left unmatched. Supplemented by reference TRBV7-9 and TRBJ2-1, the full variable domain reads DTGVSQNPRHKITKRGQNVTFRCDPISEHNRLYWYRQTLGQGPEFLTYFQNEAQLEKSRLLSDRFSAERPKGSFSTLEIQRTEQGDSAMYLCASSTLAGGYNEQFFGPGTRLTVL.

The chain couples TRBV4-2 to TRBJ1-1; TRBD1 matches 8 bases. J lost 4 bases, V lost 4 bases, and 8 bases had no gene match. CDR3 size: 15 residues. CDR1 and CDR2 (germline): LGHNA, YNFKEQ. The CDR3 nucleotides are TGTGCCAGCAGCCCAAAGGACAGGGACCTCACTGAAGCTTTCTTT. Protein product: CASSPKDRDLTEAFF.

The CDR3 nucleotides are TGTGCCAGCAGCCAAGCCGGGCCCCTGCGGGGCAGGGCTGGTTATTCACCCCTCCACTTT. Translated: CASSQAGPLRGRAGYSPLHF. The chain has TRBV3-1 (or the pseudogene TRBV3-2) and TRBJ1-6; D is perhaps TRBD1 (5 bases). The germline V and J ends were trimmed by 1 base and 8 bases, with 27 bases remaining between them. Germline V CDR1 and CDR2: LGHDT, YNNKEL (reference sequence). This CDR3 contains 20 residues.

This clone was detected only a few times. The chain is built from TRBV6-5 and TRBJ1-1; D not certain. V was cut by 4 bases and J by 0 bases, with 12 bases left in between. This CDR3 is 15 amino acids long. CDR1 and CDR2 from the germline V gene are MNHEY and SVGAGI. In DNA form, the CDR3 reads TGTGCCAGCAGTTCTACTAACGGGGTGAACACTGAAGCTTTCTTT. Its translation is CASSSTNGVNTEAFF.

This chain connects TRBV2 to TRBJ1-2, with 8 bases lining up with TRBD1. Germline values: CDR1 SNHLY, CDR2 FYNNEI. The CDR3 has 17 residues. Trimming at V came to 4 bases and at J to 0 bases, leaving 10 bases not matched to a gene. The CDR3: CASSGPGQDDSNYGYTF. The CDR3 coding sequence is TGTGCCAGCAGTGGGCCGGGACAGGATGACTCTAACTATGGCTACACCTTC.

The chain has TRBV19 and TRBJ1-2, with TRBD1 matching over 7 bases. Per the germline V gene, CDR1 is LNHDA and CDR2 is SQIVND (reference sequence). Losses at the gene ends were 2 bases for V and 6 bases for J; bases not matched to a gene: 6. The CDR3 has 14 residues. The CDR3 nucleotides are TGTGCCAGTAGTATAAGACAGGGCGAGGATGGCTACACCTTC. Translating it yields CASSIRQGEDGYTF.

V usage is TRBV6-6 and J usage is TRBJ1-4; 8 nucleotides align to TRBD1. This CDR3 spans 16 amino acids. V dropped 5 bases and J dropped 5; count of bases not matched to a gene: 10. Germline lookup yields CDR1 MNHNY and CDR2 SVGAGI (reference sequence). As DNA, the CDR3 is TGTGCCAGCAGTCCGCAACCCAGGGGGCAAAATGAAAAACTGTTTTTT. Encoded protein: CASSPQPRGQNEKLFF.

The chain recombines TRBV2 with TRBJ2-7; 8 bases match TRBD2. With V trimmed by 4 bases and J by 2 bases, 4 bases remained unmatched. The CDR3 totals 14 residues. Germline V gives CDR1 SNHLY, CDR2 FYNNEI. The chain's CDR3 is CASSGLAGTYEQYF. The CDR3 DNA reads TGTGCCAGCAGTGGCCTAGCGGGTACCTACGAGCAGTACTTC.

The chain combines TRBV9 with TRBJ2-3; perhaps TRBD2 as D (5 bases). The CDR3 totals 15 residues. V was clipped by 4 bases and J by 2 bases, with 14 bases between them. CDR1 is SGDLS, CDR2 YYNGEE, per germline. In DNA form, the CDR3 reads TGTGCCAGCAGCTCCGCGGACTCCAACACAGATACGCAGTATTTT. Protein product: CASSSADSNTDTQYF.

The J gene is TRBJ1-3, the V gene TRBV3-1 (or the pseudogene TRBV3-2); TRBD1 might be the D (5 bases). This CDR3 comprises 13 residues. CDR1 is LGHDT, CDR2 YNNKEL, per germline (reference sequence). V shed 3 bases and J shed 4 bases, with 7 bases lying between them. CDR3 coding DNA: TGTGCCAGCAGCCAGAAGGGGGGAAACACCATATATTTT. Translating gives CASSQKGGNTIYF.

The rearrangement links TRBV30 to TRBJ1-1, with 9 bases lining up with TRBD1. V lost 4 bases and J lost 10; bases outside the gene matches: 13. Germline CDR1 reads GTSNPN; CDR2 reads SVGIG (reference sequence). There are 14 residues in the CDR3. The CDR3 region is CAWNLGQGVIRAFF. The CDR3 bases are TGTGCCTGGAATCTGGGACAGGGTGTTATCCGAGCTTTCTTT.

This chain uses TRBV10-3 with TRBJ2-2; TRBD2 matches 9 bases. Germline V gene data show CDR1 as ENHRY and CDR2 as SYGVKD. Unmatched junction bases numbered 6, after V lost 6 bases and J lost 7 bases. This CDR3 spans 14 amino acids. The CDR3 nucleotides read TGTGCCATCAGGGCCGGGACTAGCCGCGGGGAGCTGTTTTTT. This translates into CAIRAGTSRGELFF.

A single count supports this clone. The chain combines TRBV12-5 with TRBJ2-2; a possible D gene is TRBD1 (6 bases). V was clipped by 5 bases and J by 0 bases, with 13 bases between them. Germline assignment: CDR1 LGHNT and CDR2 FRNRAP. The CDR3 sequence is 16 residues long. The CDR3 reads CASGSRGLANTGELFF. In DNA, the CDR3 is TGTGCTAGTGGTAGCAGGGGCCTCGCGAACACCGGGGAGCTGTTTTTT.

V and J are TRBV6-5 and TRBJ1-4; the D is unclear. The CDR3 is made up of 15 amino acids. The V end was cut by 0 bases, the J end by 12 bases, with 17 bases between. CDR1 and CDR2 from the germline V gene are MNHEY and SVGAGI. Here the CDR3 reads CASSYSRHGLMELFF. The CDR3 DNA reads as TGTGCCAGCAGTTACTCGCGACACGGCCTAATGGAACTGTTTTTT.

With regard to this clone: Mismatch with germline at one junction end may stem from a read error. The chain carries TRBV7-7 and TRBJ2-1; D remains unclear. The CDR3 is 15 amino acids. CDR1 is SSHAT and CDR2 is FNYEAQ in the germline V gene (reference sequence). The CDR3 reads CASSLGPVSYNEQFF. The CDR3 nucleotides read TGTGCTAGCAGCTTAGGTCCGGTATCCTACAATGAGCAGTTCTTC.

CDR3 coding DNA: TGTGCCAGTAGTCCAGGGCTTAACTATGGCTACACCTTC. The encoded protein is CASSPGLNYGYTF. The chain links TRBV19 to TRBJ1-2; D possibly corresponds to TRBD1 (5 bases). The CDR3 runs 13 residues. Trimming took off 5 bases at V and 1 base at J, with 8 bases between the two ends. From germline, CDR1 is LNHDA and CDR2 SQIVND (reference sequence). The variable domain in full, completed from reference TRBV19 and TRBJ1-2, reads DGGITQSPKYLFRKEGQNVTLSCEQNLNHDAMYWYRQDPGQGLRLIYYSQIVNDFQKGDIAEGYSVSREKKESFPLTVTSAQKNPTAFYLCASSPGLNYGYTFGSGTRLTVV.